This entry describes one T cell receptor (beta chain). In the study's own analysis: Nucleated cell counts were estimated from reference gene primer amplification. Only in-frame clones appear in the TCRdb table, and some are missing; sequencing was by immunoSEQ multiplex PCR. V and J calls and clone size come straight from that table; D and trimming were deduced from the DNA. The sample holds under 350,000 clones, approximately 86% seen once. This entry belongs to a study of blood T cell repertoires in COVID-19. Study background: Acute-phase and convalescent COVID-19 samples originated in the United States, Italy and Spain. PBMCs, B-cell-depleted T cells, or T cells provided the cDNA or gDNA that made up the material.

The junction had 9 bases not matched to a gene; V was cut back by 5 bases and J by 5 bases. Germline V CDR1 and CDR2: SGHVS, FNYEAQ. There are 15 residues in the CDR3. This TCR came from a man between 65 and 79 years old with acute or convalescent COVID-19. Sequences were obtained from peripheral blood. The chain carries TRBV7-6 and TRBJ2-5; TRBD1 matches 9 bases. The CDR3 loop is CASSKTGGPGETQYF. The DNA for the CDR3 is TGTGCCAGCAGCAAAACAGGGGGCCCGGGGGAGACCCAGTACTTC.